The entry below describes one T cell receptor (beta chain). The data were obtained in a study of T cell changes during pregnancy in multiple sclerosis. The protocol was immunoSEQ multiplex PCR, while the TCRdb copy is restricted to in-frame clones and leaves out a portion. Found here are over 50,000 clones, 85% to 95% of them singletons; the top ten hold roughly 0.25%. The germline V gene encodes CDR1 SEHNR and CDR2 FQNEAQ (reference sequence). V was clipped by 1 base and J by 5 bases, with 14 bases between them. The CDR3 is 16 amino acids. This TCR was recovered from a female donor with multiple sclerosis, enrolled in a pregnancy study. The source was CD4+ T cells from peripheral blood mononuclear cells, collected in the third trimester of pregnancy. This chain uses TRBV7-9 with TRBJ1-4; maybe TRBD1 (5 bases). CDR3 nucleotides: TGTGCCAGCAGCTTAGGTCTTGGGGCCGTAAATGAAAAACTGTTTTTT. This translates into CASSLGLGAVNEKLFF.